Below are 20 T cell receptor beta chains sequenced from a single sample in a study of OX40 agonist ivuxolimab in advanced cancers. TCRdb keeps only in-frame clones here, not all; method: immunoSEQ multiplex PCR. The sample includes roughly 80,000 clones, roughly 80% of them seen just once. The material was CD4+ or CD8+ T cells sorted from blood, obtained in a trial of the OX40 agonist ivuxolimab. The source of these receptors is an adult with an advanced solid tumor such as melanoma, head and neck, liver or kidney cancer.

The chain links TRBV14 to TRBJ2-1, with D uncertain. Germline CDR1 is SGHDN and CDR2 is FVKESK. This CDR3 contains 11 residues. Trimming stripped 8 bases from V and 9 bases from J, with 11 bases between. The CDR3 loop is CASGRTLEQFF. The CDR3 nucleotides read TGTGCCAGCGGGCGTACTCTTGAGCAGTTCTTC.

V and J are TRBV2 and TRBJ1-1; D perhaps matches TRBD1 (5 bases). V dropped 6 bases and J dropped 5 bases, with 16 bases sitting between them. The CDR3 is 14 residues long. Germline V lookup: CDR1 SNHLY, CDR2 FYNNEI. This chain's CDR3 is CASSDRGVGTEAFF. The DNA for the CDR3 is TGTGCCAGCAGCGACCGGGGGGTAGGGACTGAAGCTTTCTTT.

In DNA form, the CDR3 reads TGTGCCAGCAGCAGAGGACAGGGGCGTCTAGAGACCCAGTACTTC. It translates to CASSRGQGRLETQYF. The chain carries TRBV28 and TRBJ2-5; 9 positions agree with TRBD1. Germline CDR1 is MDHEN and CDR2 is SYDVKM. Trimming cost V 6 bases and J 4 bases; bases outside gene matches: 9. The CDR3 covers 15 residues.

The gene calls are TRBV19 and TRBJ2-2, with unresolved D. The CDR3 sequence is 15 residues long. Germline-derived CDR1 and CDR2 are LNHDA and SQIVND (reference sequence). Between the trimmed V and J ends, which lost 4 bases and 7 bases, there was a span of 16 bases. The CDR3 is CASSSRVFVDGELFF. The DNA of the CDR3 is TGTGCCAGTAGTAGTAGAGTTTTCGTGGACGGGGAGCTGTTTTTT.

This clone came up a few times. The genes are TRBV7-9 and TRBJ1-2; 9 bases line up with TRBD1. The CDR3 runs to 15 residues. From germline, CDR1 is SEHNR and CDR2 FQNEAQ (reference sequence). The V and J ends lost 5 bases and 7 bases, in that order; junction bases with no gene match: 11. The CDR3 sequence: CASSRTNRGLGGYTF. In DNA form, the CDR3 reads TGTGCCAGCAGCCGCACCAACAGGGGGCTCGGTGGCTACACCTTC. Filled out from reference TRBV7-9 and TRBJ1-2, the complete variable domain reads DTGVSQNPRHKITKRGQNVTFRCDPISEHNRLYWYRQTLGQGPEFLTYFQNEAQLEKSRLLSDRFSAERPKGSFSTLEIQRTEQGDSAMYLCASSRTNRGLGGYTFGSGTRLTVV.

V is TRBV9 and J is TRBJ2-1; 10 bases align to TRBD2. Per the germline V gene, CDR1 is SGDLS and CDR2 is YYNGEE. Losses at the gene ends were 0 bases for V and 4 bases for J; bases not matched to a gene: 13. CDR3 length equals 19 residues. The CDR3 nucleotides read TGTGCCAGCAGCGTAGAGGGGGCACCTAGCGGGAGTCCTTACAATGAGCAGTTCTTC. This translates into CASSVEGAPSGSPYNEQFF.

CDR3 sequence reads: CASSPGGIGTGELFF. CDR3 DNA: TGTGCCAGCAGCCCAGGGGGAATTGGCACCGGGGAGCTGTTTTTT. The V and J genes are TRBV27 and TRBJ2-2; TRBD1 matches 7 bases. Germline loops: CDR1 MNHEY, CDR2 SMNVEV (reference sequence). The V and J ends lost 6 bases and 4 bases, in that order; junction bases with no gene match: 8. The CDR3 loop spans 15 amino acids.

The genes are TRBV7-9 and TRBJ2-7, with 8 bases identical to TRBD2. Germline CDR1 and CDR2: SEHNR and FQNEAQ (reference sequence). CDR3 length: 12 residues. The CDR3 sequence: CASSLAGGEQHV. Written as DNA, the CDR3 is TGTGCCAGCAGCTTGGCGGGGGGAGAGCAGCACGTC.

The chain recombines TRBV30 with TRBJ2-7; 8 bases map to TRBD1. The CDR3 length is 14 residues. J lost 5 bases, V lost 5 bases, and 11 bases had no gene match. CDR1 and CDR2 from the germline V gene are GTSNPN and SVGIG (reference sequence). In nucleotides, the CDR3 is TGTGCCTGGGATCAGGGGGCAGCTAAGAACGAGCAGTACTTC. Translation gives CAWDQGAAKNEQYF.

The chain uses TRBV10-2 and TRBJ2-1; TRBD2 matches 11 bases. From germline, CDR1 is WSHSY and CDR2 SAAADI. V lost 3 bases and J lost 5; bases outside the gene matches: 9. The CDR3 has 17 residues. The DNA of the CDR3 is TGCGCCAGCAGTGATACCAGACTAGCGGGAATCAACAATGAGCAGTTCTTC. Its protein is CASSDTRLAGINNEQFF.

The gene calls are TRBV5-1 and TRBJ2-3; 14 positions match TRBD2. Germline CDR1 reads SGHRS; CDR2 reads YFSETQ. Losses at the gene ends were 3 bases for V and 0 bases for J; bases not matched to a gene: 12. There are 20 residues in the CDR3. Here the CDR3 DNA reads TGCGCCAGCAGCTCCGACAACAGACTAGCGGGAGGGCTTAGCACAGATACGCAGTATTTT. It yields the protein CASSSDNRLAGGLSTDTQYF.

This sequence joins TRBV4-1 and TRBJ1-5; 7 bases map to TRBD1. Per germline, CDR1 MGHRA and CDR2 YSYEKL. J was trimmed by 3 bases and V by 4 bases; bases with no gene match: 12. This CDR3 is 17 amino acids long. CDR3 amino acids: CASSPRGDSRSNQPQHF. In DNA form, the CDR3 reads TGCGCCAGCAGCCCACGCGGGGACAGCCGTTCCAATCAGCCCCAGCATTTT.

The genes are TRBV5-8 and TRBJ2-4; D uncertain. Germline CDR1 and CDR2: SGHTS and YDEGEE. The CDR3 extends over 11 amino acids. The germline V and J ends were trimmed by 4 bases and 5 bases, with 4 bases remaining between them. The CDR3 DNA sequence: TGTGCCAGCAGCCCAGAAAACATTCAGTACTTC. Its translation is CASSPENIQYF.

The chain couples TRBV19 to TRBJ1-5, with 7 bases identical to TRBD1. J lost 2 bases, V lost 5 bases, and 6 bases had no gene match. CDR1 is LNHDA and CDR2 is SQIVND in the germline V gene (reference sequence). CDR3 length: 15 residues. The CDR3 DNA is TGTGCCAGTAGTTCAATAGACAGGGGCAATCAGCCCCAGCATTTT. Amino acids: CASSSIDRGNQPQHF.

CDR3 in DNA: TGTGCCAGCAGGCCATCGGGGCCCAACTACGAGCAGTACTTC. Translation gives CASRPSGPNYEQYF. V is TRBV6-5 and J is TRBJ2-7, with D perhaps assigned TRBD1 or TRBD2 (5 bases each). The V and J ends lost 6 bases and 3 bases respectively, with 15 bases between them. The CDR3 runs to 14 residues. Germline V gene lookup returns CDR1 MNHEY and CDR2 SVGAGI.

The chain combines TRBV5-1 with TRBJ1-6; D unresolved. Deletions cut 4 bases from V and 6 bases from J, with 8 bases between. The CDR3 length is 13 residues. The germline gives CDR1 SGHRS, CDR2 YFSETQ. CDR3 in amino acids: CASSPGGNSPLHF. The CDR3, as DNA: TGCGCCAGCAGCCCAGGCGGTAATTCACCCCTCCACTTT.

The chain uses TRBV4-1 and TRBJ2-3, with a possible D match to TRBD2 (6 bases). The CDR3 covers 15 residues. V lost 1 base and J lost 5, with 13 bases in between. The V gene's germline CDR1 is MGHRA and CDR2 YSYEKL. CDR3 bases: TGCGCCAGCAGCCAAGTTGGAGGGCCGGGAGATACGCAGTATTTT. Protein product: CASSQVGGPGDTQYF.

V usage is TRBV29-1 and J usage is TRBJ1-2, with D possibly TRBD1 on 6 matching bases. The germline CDR1 and CDR2 sequences are SQVTM and ANQGSEA. Between the trimmed V and J ends, which lost 7 bases and 8 bases, there was a span of 20 bases. The CDR3 sequence is 13 residues long. The CDR3 is CSDYSWGAEGYTF. The CDR3 nucleotides read TGCAGCGACTACTCGTGGGGGGCGGAGGGCTACACCTTC.

The chain uses TRBV19 and TRBJ1-4; 7 bases are shared with TRBD1. CDR3 size: 15 residues. Germline trimming cut 4 bases from V and 5 bases from J; bases unmatched to any gene: 7. Germline V gives CDR1 LNHDA, CDR2 SQIVND (reference sequence). The CDR3 sequence: CASSRTGTENEKLFF. CDR3 nucleotide sequence: TGTGCCAGTAGTAGGACCGGGACAGAGAATGAAAAACTGTTTTTT.

Notes on this clone: This may be a read error: a much more frequent sequence differs by one nucleotide. The CDR3 here is CASSVGNQPQHF. DNA for the CDR3: TGTGCCAGCAGCGTAGGGAATCAGCCCCAGCATTTT. The chain links TRBV9 to TRBJ1-5; D is undetermined. The ends were cut back, 0 bases at V and 4 bases at J, with 2 bases in the middle. CDR1 SGDLS and CDR2 YYNGEE come from the germline V gene. The CDR3 has 12 amino acids.